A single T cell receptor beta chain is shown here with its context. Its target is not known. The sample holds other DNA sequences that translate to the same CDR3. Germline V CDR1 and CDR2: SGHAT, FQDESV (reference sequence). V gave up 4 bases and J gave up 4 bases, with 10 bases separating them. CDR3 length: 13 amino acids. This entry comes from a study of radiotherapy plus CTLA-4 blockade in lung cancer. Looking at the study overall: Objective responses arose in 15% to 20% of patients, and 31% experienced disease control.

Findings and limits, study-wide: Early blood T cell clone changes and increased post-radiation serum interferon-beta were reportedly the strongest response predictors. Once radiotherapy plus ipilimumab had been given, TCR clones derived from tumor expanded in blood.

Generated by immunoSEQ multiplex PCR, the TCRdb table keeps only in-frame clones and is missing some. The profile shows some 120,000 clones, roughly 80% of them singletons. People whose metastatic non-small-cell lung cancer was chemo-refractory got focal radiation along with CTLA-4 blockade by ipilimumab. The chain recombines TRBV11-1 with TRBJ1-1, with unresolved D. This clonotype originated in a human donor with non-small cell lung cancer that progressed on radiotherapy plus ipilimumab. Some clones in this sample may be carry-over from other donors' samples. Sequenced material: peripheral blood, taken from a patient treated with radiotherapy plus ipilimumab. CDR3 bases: TGTGCCAGCAGCTCCTCGGGGAGCACTGAAGCTTTCTTT. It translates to CASSSSGSTEAFF. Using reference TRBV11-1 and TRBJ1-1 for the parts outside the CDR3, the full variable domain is EAEVAQSPRYKITEKSQAVAFWCDPISGHATLYWYRQILGQGPELLVQFQDESVVDDSQLPKDRFSAERLKGVDSTLKIQPAELGDSAMYLCASSSSGSTEAFFGQGTRLTVV.